Below are 26 T cell receptor beta chains sequenced from a single sample in a study of technical replicates of blood from a handful of donors. Measured with immunoSEQ multiplex PCR; TCRdb has only the in-frame clones, and not every one. The sample has 60,000 to 80,000 clones, roughly 86% seen once. Sequencing was carried out using PBMCs. The source is a human donor in good health. Some clones in this sample may be carry-over from other donors' samples.

The J gene is TRBJ1-1, the V gene TRBV5-4; possibly TRBD1 for D (6 bases). This CDR3 has 14 amino acids. Looked up from germline, CDR1 is SGHNT and CDR2 is YYREEE (reference sequence). Trimming stripped 3 bases from V and 6 bases from J, with 15 bases between. CDR3 amino acids: CASSWAEGDSEAFF. The DNA for the CDR3 is TGTGCCAGCAGCTGGGCCGAGGGGGATTCTGAAGCTTTCTTT.

The chain is built from TRBV4-2 and TRBJ2-1, with a tentative D call TRBD1 (6 bases). V lost 0 bases and J 6 bases, leaving 15 bases between the germline ends. From germline, CDR1 is LGHNA and CDR2 YNFKEQ. This CDR3 contains 16 residues. The CDR3 loop is CASSQDPGTHINEQFF. The CDR3 DNA is TGTGCCAGCAGCCAAGATCCGGGGACACATATCAATGAGCAGTTCTTC.

The V gene is TRBV19, the J gene TRBJ2-7; 7 positions agree with TRBD2. Trimming removed 5 bases from V and 6 bases from J; junction bases left unmatched: 7. Germline V gene lookup returns CDR1 LNHDA and CDR2 SQIVND (reference sequence). This CDR3 comprises 13 residues. CDR3 amino acids: CASSVVGGFEQYF. In DNA form, the CDR3 reads TGTGCCAGTAGTGTCGTGGGGGGGTTCGAGCAGTACTTC. Supplemented by reference TRBV19 and TRBJ2-7, the full variable domain reads DGGITQSPKYLFRKEGQNVTLSCEQNLNHDAMYWYRQDPGQGLRLIYYSQIVNDFQKGDIAEGYSVSREKKESFPLTVTSAQKNPTAFYLCASSVVGGFEQYFGPGTRLTVT.

In its sample, this clone was seen a few times. The chain couples TRBV2 to TRBJ1-4, with D maybe TRBD1 (6 bases). The CDR3 contains 14 residues. CDR1 is SNHLY, CDR2 FYNNEI, per germline. The V end was cut by 4 bases, the J end by 5 bases, with 11 bases between. The CDR3 DNA follows: TGTGCCAGCAGTGTTGGGGGGGCGAATGAAAAACTGTTTTTT. It codes for CASSVGGANEKLFF.

The gene calls are TRBV19 and TRBJ2-7, with 7 bases identical to TRBD1. With 7 bases clipped from V and 4 bases from J, the junction kept 7 bases outside the gene matches. Looked up from germline, CDR1 is LNHDA and CDR2 is SQIVND (reference sequence). The CDR3 totals 13 residues. The CDR3 nucleotides are TGTGCCAGTAAATCCGGGACAGAATACGAGCAGTACTTC. Amino acid sequence: CASKSGTEYEQYF.

J is TRBJ1-6 and V is TRBV9, with 7 nucleotides matching TRBD1. Germline CDR1 is SGDLS and CDR2 is YYNGEE. After removal of 2 bases from V and 3 bases from J, the junction contained 5 bases not matched to a gene. The CDR3 sequence is 16 residues long. Written as DNA, the CDR3 is TGTGCCAGCAGCGTGGGGGACAGTTACTATAATTCACCCCTCCACTTT. Its translation: CASSVGDSYYNSPLHF. Complete variable domain (other parts from reference TRBV9 and TRBJ1-6): DSGVTQTPKHLITATGQRVTLRCSPRSGDLSVYWYQQSLDQGLQFLIQYYNGEERAKGNILERFSAQQFPDLHSELNLSSLELGDSALYFCASSVGDSYYNSPLHFGNGTRLTVT.

The V and J genes are TRBV6-5 and TRBJ1-4; weak D call: TRBD1 (5 bases). The CDR3 is 15 residues long. From germline, CDR1 is MNHEY and CDR2 SVGAGI. V lost 6 bases and J lost 8, with 19 bases in between. CDR3 sequence (DNA): TGTGCCAGCAGCGCGACAGAATTAAAAGGGGAAAAACTGTTTTTT. Residues: CASSATELKGEKLFF.

The genes are TRBV7-8 and TRBJ1-2; no definite D call. The CDR3 runs 14 residues. V dropped 5 bases and J dropped 7 bases, with 17 bases sitting between them. The germline CDR1 and CDR2 sequences are SGHVS and FQNEAQ. The CDR3 is CASSPNPAGPGYTF. As DNA, the CDR3 is TGTGCCAGCAGCCCAAACCCCGCGGGTCCTGGCTACACCTTC.

This chain uses TRBV21-1 with TRBJ2-1; the table's TRBD1 call for D was not verified on the DNA. TRBV21-1 is assigned pseudogene status. This CDR3 comprises 15 residues. The CDR3 nucleotides read TGTGCCAGCAGAGGAAACCGGGACAGGGAAATTGAGCAGTTCTTC. This sequence encodes CASRGNRDREIEQFF.

This sequence joins TRBV6-5 and TRBJ2-5, with TRBD1 matching 10 bases. The germline CDR1 and CDR2 sequences are MNHEY and SVGAGI. J gave up 4 bases and V 5 bases, and 7 bases lay outside the gene matches. CDR3 length: 15 amino acids. CDR3: CASSKGTGDRETQYF. CDR3 nucleotide sequence: TGTGCCAGCAGTAAAGGGACAGGGGACCGAGAGACCCAGTACTTC.

V and J are TRBV5-1 and TRBJ2-7; 11 bases line up with TRBD1. Germline values: CDR1 SGHRS, CDR2 YFSETQ. This CDR3 has 14 amino acids. V lost 4 bases and J lost 5; bases outside the gene matches: 5. CDR3 amino acids: CASSLGQGANEQYF. CDR3 DNA sequence: TGCGCCAGCAGCCTAGGACAGGGGGCCAACGAGCAGTACTTC.

The chain links TRBV6-5 to TRBJ2-2; 11 bases line up with TRBD1. The V gene's germline CDR1 is MNHEY and CDR2 SVGAGI. Trimming removed 2 bases from V and 7 bases from J; junction bases left unmatched: 3. The CDR3 is made up of 15 amino acids. CDR3 sequence: CASSYGQGAGGELFF. In nucleotides, the CDR3 is TGTGCCAGCAGTTACGGACAGGGGGCTGGCGGGGAGCTGTTTTTT.

This clone has only one observation. V is TRBV4-2 and J is TRBJ2-3; TRBD2 matches 9 bases. CDR1 LGHNA and CDR2 YNFKEQ come from the germline V gene. This CDR3 has 17 residues. J lost 2 bases, V lost 0 bases, and 6 bases had no gene match. The CDR3 coding sequence is TGTGCCAGCAGCCAAGAGGGCGGGGGGGCCCCCACAGATACGCAGTATTTT. This gives the protein CASSQEGGGAPTDTQYF.

J is TRBJ2-1 and V is TRBV7-6, with TRBD1 matching 8 bases. J gave up 4 bases and V 6 bases, and 11 bases lay outside the gene matches. The germline gives CDR1 SGHVS, CDR2 FNYEAQ. CDR3 length equals 16 residues. This chain's CDR3 is CASRKNTGQEYNEQFF. In DNA form, the CDR3 reads TGTGCCAGCAGAAAAAACACGGGACAGGAGTACAATGAGCAGTTCTTC.

This chain connects TRBV4-3 to TRBJ1-2; 9 nucleotides match TRBD1. CDR3 length: 17 residues. Germline loops: CDR1 LGHNA, CDR2 YSLEER. Trimming took 0 bases from V and 2 from J; bases not matched to a gene: 7. The CDR3 sequence is CASSQDLKGTGNYGYTF. CDR3 nucleotides: TGCGCCAGCAGCCAAGATCTTAAGGGGACAGGGAACTATGGCTACACCTTC.

The DNA of the CDR3 is TGTGCCAGCAGCCAAGATGCGGCCTATGGCTACACCTTC. Translating gives CASSQDAAYGYTF. This chain links TRBV14 with TRBJ1-2; D gene uncertain. The CDR3 contains 13 residues. V lost 0 bases to trimming and J lost 4 bases, with 6 bases between them. The germline CDR1 and CDR2 sequences are SGHDN and FVKESK.

The gene calls are TRBV5-5 and TRBJ1-2; no clear D gene. CDR3 length equals 13 residues. Per germline, CDR1 SGHKS and CDR2 YYEKEE (reference sequence). Trimming pared 3 bases from V and 8 bases from J, leaving 14 bases between. The CDR3 sequence: CASSSLSVWGYTF. CDR3 nucleotide sequence: TGTGCCAGCAGCTCCCTTTCGGTATGGGGCTACACCTTC. The full variable domain, completed using reference TRBV5-5 and TRBJ1-2, is DAGVTQSPTHLIKTRGQQVTLRCSPISGHKSVSWYQQVLGQGPQFIFQYYEKEERGRGNFPDRFSARQFPNYSSELNVNALLLGDSALYLCASSSLSVWGYTFGSGTRLTVV.

V is TRBV19 and J is TRBJ2-7; perhaps TRBD1 as D (5 bases). The CDR3 contains 11 residues. CDR1 and CDR2 from the germline V gene are LNHDA and SQIVND (reference sequence). Trimming stripped 10 bases from V and 3 bases from J, with 10 bases between. The CDR3 sequence: CATEQGYEQYF. The CDR3 DNA is TGTGCCACCGAGCAGGGCTACGAGCAGTACTTC.

The rearrangement joins TRBV7-2 to TRBJ2-3; tentative D call: TRBD2 (6 bases). From germline, CDR1 is SGHTA and CDR2 FQGNSA. V lost 5 bases, J lost 6 bases, and 15 bases lay in between. The CDR3 is 14 residues long. The CDR3 DNA reads as TGTGCCAGCAGCCTTAGCGGCCGGGCTGATACGCAGTATTTT. Protein: CASSLSGRADTQYF.

V usage is TRBV4-3 and J usage is TRBJ1-5, with TRBD1 identical over 7 bases. This CDR3 region has 15 residues. In germline, CDR1 is LGHNA, CDR2 YSLEER. The junction had 1 base not matched to a gene; V was cut back by 0 bases and J by 2 bases. The CDR3 is CASSQDGQGNQPQHF. In DNA, the CDR3 is TGCGCCAGCAGCCAAGATGGACAGGGCAATCAGCCCCAGCATTTT.

The rearrangement uses TRBV7-9 and TRBJ2-1, with 11 bases aligning to TRBD1. The CDR3 consists of 16 residues. J gave up 5 bases and V 6 bases, and 9 bases lay outside the gene matches. CDR1 is SEHNR, CDR2 FQNEAQ, per germline (reference sequence). In DNA form, the CDR3 reads TGTGCCAGCAGTTTCAGGACAGGGGGCTTCCACAATGAGCAGTTCTTC. This sequence encodes CASSFRTGGFHNEQFF. Full variable domain (missing parts from reference TRBV7-9 and TRBJ2-1): DTGVSQNPRHKITKRGQNVTFRCDPISEHNRLYWYRQTLGQGPEFLTYFQNEAQLEKSRLLSDRFSAERPKGSFSTLEIQRTEQGDSAMYLCASSFRTGGFHNEQFFGPGTRLTVL.

The rearrangement links TRBV2 to TRBJ1-1; D call uncertain. V lost 6 bases, J lost 0 bases, and 11 bases lay in between. The CDR3 is made up of 14 amino acids. CDR1 is SNHLY and CDR2 is FYNNEI in the germline V gene. The CDR3 protein is CASRAPFMNTEAFF. The CDR3 DNA reads TGTGCCAGCAGAGCTCCCTTTATGAACACTGAAGCTTTCTTT.

V gene TRBV6-6 combines with J gene TRBJ2-3; weak D call: TRBD2 (6 bases). CDR3 size: 14 residues. Germline V lookup: CDR1 MNHNY, CDR2 SVGAGI (reference sequence). V was pared by 6 bases and J by 4 bases, with 14 bases between. CDR3 region: CASRDGRRADTQYF. CDR3 bases: TGTGCCAGCAGGGACGGGAGAAGGGCAGATACGCAGTATTTT.

The CDR3 region has the DNA TGCGCCAGCAGCCAAGAGGTCGCGGGAGGTAATGAAAAACTGTTTTTT. Translating it yields CASSQEVAGGNEKLFF. The genes are TRBV4-3 and TRBJ1-4, with D hard to call. CDR3 size: 16 residues. Trimming took 0 bases from V and 4 from J, leaving 12 bases between them. CDR1 and CDR2 from the germline V gene are LGHNA and YSLEER.

The J gene is TRBJ2-7, the V gene TRBV19; D may be TRBD1 (6 bases). The CDR3 runs to 15 residues. Germline V gives CDR1 LNHDA, CDR2 SQIVND (reference sequence). The V gene lost 6 bases and the J gene lost 3 bases, with 18 bases spanning the gap. The CDR3 spells CASSLSAGTLYEQYF. In DNA form, the CDR3 reads TGTGCCAGTAGCCTAAGCGCCGGGACACTCTACGAGCAGTACTTC. The full variable domain, in which reference TRBV19 and TRBJ2-7 provide the parts outside the CDR3, is DGGITQSPKYLFRKEGQNVTLSCEQNLNHDAMYWYRQDPGQGLRLIYYSQIVNDFQKGDIAEGYSVSREKKESFPLTVTSAQKNPTAFYLCASSLSAGTLYEQYFGPGTRLTVT.

Concerning this clone itself: The junction shows a germline mismatch at one end, possibly a read error. V usage is TRBV7-9 and J usage is TRBJ1-1; D is possibly TRBD1 (5 bases). Germline assignment: CDR1 SEHNR and CDR2 FQNEAQ (reference sequence). The CDR3 extends over 14 amino acids. The DNA for the CDR3 is TGTGCCAGCAGATTAGGGGAGCAAAGCACTGAAGCTTTCTTT. Amino acid sequence: CASRLGEQSTEAFF.